This T cell receptor (beta chain) was observed in a study of PD-1 blockade in classical Hodgkin lymphoma. Notes on the study in general: According to reports, newly diagnosed patients had lower baseline TCR diversity than healthy donors, and relapsed/refractory patients had lower baseline TCR diversity still. Repertoire difference causes, possibly disease activity or prior therapy, remain undefined.

Remarks on this clone: Its antigen remains unidentified.

The germline gives CDR1 LNHDA, CDR2 SQIVND (reference sequence). V lost 7 bases to trimming and J lost 10 bases, with 17 bases between them. The CDR3 runs 13 residues. Noted time point: newly diagnosed, previously untreated cHL patient sample. Magnetic negative selection was used to purify CD4+ T cells from PBMCs that had been thawed. Sequencing was performed with immunoSEQ multiplex PCR; in TCRdb, only in-frame clones are kept and a portion is missing. In the table there are around 30,000 clones, approximately 88% of which are singletons. The clonotype originates from a human donor with classical Hodgkin lymphoma. Sequencing input: CD4+ T cells from blood. The V call is TRBV19, the J call TRBJ2-1, with TRBD2 as a possible D gene (5 bases). This chain's CDR3 is CASNPASSWEQFF. The CDR3 DNA follows: TGTGCCAGTAACCCGGCTAGCTCCTGGGAGCAGTTCTTC. The full variable domain, rest sourced from reference TRBV19 and TRBJ2-1, is DGGITQSPKYLFRKEGQNVTLSCEQNLNHDAMYWYRQDPGQGLRLIYYSQIVNDFQKGDIAEGYSVSREKKESFPLTVTSAQKNPTAFYLCASNPASSWEQFFGPGTRLTVL.